The source of this T cell receptor (beta chain) is a study of control samples from healthy donors and cancer patients. Assay used: immunoSEQ multiplex PCR; TCRdb lists only in-frame clones, some missing. The sample holds about 250,000 clones, roughly 80% seen once. Sequencing input: PBMCs. The source of this sequence is a woman aged 55-70 years with lung cancer.

The CDR3 region has the DNA TGCGCCAGCAGCTTGGGAAGGGACGGGACCCGCTACAATGAGCAGTTCTTC. Encoded protein: CASSLGRDGTRYNEQFF. The J gene is TRBJ2-1, the V gene TRBV5-1; D possibly matches TRBD1 or TRBD2 (5 bases each). CDR3 size: 17 residues. Deletions cut 0 bases from V and 3 bases from J, with 16 bases between. The germline V gene encodes CDR1 SGHRS and CDR2 YFSETQ.